The text below deals with one T cell receptor beta chain. Looked up from germline, CDR1 is SGHRS and CDR2 is YFSETQ. This CDR3 comprises 15 residues. Trimming at V came to 3 bases and at J to 4 bases, leaving 8 bases not matched to a gene. This specimen belongs to a study of shared clonotypes between healthy human individuals. This table comes from immunoSEQ multiplex PCR, and its TCRdb copy is limited to in-frame clones, with some not included. The profile shows about 2.5 million clones, 85% to 95% of them singletons. The specimen sequenced was naive CD4+ T cells from PBMCs. Subset given: CD45RA+ positively selected. This TCR was sampled from a man between 18 and 29 years old in good health. Some clones in this sample may be carry-over from other donors' samples. The chain combines TRBV5-1 with TRBJ2-5; 8 positions match TRBD2. The CDR3 loop is CASSSGGAQGETQYF. The CDR3 nucleotides read TGCGCCAGCAGCTCGGGAGGGGCCCAGGGAGAGACCCAGTACTTC.